The entry that follows covers one T cell receptor beta chain sequence. Its target is not known. Libraries were prepared by immunoSEQ multiplex PCR; TCRdb keeps only in-frame clonotypes and omits some of them. The sample has 70,000 or so clones; approximately 80% are singletons. These data belong to a study of OX40 agonist ivuxolimab in advanced cancers. Whole-study context: Cohort: roughly 79% men, mean age 60, aged roughly 23 to 90.

Between the trimmed V and J ends, which lost 7 bases and 6 bases, there was a span of 18 bases. CDR1 and CDR2 from the germline V gene are MNHEY and SMNVEV (reference sequence). The CDR3 is made up of 15 amino acids. Study-wide findings and caveats: Averaged across samples, CD8+ T cells carried more expanded clones than CD4+ did. Both CD4+ and CD8+ T cell populations in blood had undergone clonal expansion by week 6 at 0.1 to 3.0 mg/kg. Antigen targets of the expanded peripheral T cells went undetermined.

The sample was CD4+ or CD8+ T cells sorted from blood, taken in a trial of the OX40 agonist ivuxolimab. The chain couples TRBV27 to TRBJ2-2, with D possibly matching TRBD2 (6 bases). This receptor was identified in an adult with an advanced solid tumor such as melanoma, head and neck, liver or kidney cancer. The CDR3 region is CASMGEGGVPGELFF. The CDR3, as DNA: TGTGCCAGCATGGGCGAGGGCGGGGTCCCCGGGGAGCTGTTTTTT.